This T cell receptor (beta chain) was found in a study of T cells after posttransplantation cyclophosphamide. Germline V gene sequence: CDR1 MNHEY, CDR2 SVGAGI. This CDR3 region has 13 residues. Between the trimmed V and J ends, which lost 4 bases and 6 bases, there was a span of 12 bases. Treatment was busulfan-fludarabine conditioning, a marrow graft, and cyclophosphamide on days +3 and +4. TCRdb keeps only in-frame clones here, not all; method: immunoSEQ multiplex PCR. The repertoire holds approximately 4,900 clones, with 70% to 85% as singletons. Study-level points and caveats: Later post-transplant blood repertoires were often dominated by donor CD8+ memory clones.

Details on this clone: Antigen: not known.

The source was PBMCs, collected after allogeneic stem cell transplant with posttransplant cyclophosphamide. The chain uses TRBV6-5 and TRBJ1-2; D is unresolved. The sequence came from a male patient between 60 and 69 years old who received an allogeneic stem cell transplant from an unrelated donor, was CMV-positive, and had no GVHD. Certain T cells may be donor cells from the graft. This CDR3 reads CASSLSGRDGYTF. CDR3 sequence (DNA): TGTGCCAGCAGTTTATCGGGAAGAGATGGCTACACCTTC.